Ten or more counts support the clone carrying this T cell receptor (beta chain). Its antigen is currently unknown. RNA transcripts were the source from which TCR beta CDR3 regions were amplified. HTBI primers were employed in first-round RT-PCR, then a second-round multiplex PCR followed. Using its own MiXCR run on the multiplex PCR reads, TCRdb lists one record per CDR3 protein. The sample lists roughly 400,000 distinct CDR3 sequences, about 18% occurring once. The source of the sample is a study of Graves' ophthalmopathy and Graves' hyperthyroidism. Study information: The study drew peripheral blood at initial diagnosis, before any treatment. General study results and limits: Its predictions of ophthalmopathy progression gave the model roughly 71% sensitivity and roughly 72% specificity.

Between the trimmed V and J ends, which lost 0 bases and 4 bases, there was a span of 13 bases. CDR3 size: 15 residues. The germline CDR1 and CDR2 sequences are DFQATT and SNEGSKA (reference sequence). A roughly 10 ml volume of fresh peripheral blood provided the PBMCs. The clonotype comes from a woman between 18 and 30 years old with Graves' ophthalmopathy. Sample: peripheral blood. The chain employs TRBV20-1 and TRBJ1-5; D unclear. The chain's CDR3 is CSARDRMAQNQPQHF. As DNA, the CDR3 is TGCAGTGCTAGAGATAGGATGGCACAAAATCAGCCCCAGCATTTT.